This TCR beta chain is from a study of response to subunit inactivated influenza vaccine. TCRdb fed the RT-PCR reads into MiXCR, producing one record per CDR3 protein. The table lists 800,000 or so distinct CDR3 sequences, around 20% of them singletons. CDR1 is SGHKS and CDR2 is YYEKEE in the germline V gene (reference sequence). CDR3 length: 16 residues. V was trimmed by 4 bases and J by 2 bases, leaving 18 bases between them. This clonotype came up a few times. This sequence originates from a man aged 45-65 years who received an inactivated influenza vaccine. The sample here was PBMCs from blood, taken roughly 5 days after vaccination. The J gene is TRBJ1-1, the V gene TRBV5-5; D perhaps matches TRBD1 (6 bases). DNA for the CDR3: TGTGCCAGCAGCCGAGGTTTATGGGGGCCTAACACTGAAGCTTTCTTT. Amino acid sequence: CASSRGLWGPNTEAFF.